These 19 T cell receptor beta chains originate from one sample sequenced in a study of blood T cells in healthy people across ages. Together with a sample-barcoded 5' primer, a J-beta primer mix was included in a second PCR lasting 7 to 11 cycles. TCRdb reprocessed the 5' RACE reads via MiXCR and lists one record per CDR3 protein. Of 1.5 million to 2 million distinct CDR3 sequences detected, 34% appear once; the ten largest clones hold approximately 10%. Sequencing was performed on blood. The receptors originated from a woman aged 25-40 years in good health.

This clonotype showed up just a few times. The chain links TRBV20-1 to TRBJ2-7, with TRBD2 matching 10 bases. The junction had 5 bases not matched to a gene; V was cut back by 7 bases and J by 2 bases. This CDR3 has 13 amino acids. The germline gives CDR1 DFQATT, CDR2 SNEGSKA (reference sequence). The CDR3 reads CSGASGRTYEQYF. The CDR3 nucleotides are TGCAGTGGCGCTAGCGGGAGAACCTACGAGCAGTACTTC.

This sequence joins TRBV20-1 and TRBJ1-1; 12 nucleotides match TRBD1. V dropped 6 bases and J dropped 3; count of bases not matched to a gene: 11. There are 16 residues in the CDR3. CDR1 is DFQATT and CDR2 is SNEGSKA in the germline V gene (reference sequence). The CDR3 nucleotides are TGCAGTGCCACCGGGACAGGGGGCGTCTTGGACACTGAAGCTTTCTTT. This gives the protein CSATGTGGVLDTEAFF.

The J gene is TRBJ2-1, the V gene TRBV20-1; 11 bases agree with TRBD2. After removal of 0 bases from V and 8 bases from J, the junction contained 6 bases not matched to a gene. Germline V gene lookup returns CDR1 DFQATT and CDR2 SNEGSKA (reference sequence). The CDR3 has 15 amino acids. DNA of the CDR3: TGCAGTGCTAGAGAGACTAGCGGGATACGAGATGAGCAGTTCTTC. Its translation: CSARETSGIRDEQFF.

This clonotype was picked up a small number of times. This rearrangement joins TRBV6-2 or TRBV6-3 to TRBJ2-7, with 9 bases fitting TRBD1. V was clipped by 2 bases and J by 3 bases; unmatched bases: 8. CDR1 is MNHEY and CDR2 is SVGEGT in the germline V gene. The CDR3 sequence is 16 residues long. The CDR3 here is CASSYKGQGRLYEQYF. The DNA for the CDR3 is TGTGCCAGCAGTTACAAGGGACAGGGAAGGCTCTACGAGCAGTACTTC.

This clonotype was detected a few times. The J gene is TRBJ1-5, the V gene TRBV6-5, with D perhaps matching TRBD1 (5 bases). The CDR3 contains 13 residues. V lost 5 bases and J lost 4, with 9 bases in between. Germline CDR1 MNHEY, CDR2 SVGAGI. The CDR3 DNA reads TGTGCCAGCAGTCGAAACAGGAATCAGCCCCAGCATTTT. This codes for CASSRNRNQPQHF.

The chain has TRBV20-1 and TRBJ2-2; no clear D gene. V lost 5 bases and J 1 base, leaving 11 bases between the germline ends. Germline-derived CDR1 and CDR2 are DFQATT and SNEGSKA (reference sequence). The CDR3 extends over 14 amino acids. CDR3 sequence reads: CSAPRLENTGELFF. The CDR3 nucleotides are TGCAGTGCTCCGCGGCTAGAGAACACCGGGGAGCTGTTTTTT.

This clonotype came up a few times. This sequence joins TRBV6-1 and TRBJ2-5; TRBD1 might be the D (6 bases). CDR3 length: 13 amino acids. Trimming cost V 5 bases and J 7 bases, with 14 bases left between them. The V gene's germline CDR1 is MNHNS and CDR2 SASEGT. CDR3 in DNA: TGTGCCAGCAGTTCCAAGACAGGCGGGACCCAGTACTTC. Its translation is CASSSKTGGTQYF.

This CDR3 is CASSPRQVFSYEQYF. CDR3 nucleotides: TGTGCCAGCAGTCCGCGACAGGTCTTTTCCTACGAGCAGTACTTC. This sequence joins TRBV27 and TRBJ2-7; the D gene is possibly TRBD1 (6 bases). The germline V gene encodes CDR1 MNHEY and CDR2 SMNVEV (reference sequence). The CDR3 has 15 residues. V gave up 5 bases and J gave up 1 base, with 15 bases separating them.

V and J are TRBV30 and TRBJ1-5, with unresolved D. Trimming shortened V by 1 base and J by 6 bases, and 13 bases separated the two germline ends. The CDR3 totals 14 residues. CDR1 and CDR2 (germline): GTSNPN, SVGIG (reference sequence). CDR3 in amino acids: CAWSGMDPGQPQHF. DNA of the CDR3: TGTGCCTGGAGTGGGATGGATCCCGGTCAGCCCCAGCATTTT. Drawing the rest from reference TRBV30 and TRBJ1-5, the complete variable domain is SQTIHQWPATLVQPVGSPLSLECTVEGTSNPNLYWYRQAAGRGLQLLFYSVGIGQISSEVPQNLSASRPQDRQFILSSKKLLLSDSGFYLCAWSGMDPGQPQHFGDGTRLSIL.

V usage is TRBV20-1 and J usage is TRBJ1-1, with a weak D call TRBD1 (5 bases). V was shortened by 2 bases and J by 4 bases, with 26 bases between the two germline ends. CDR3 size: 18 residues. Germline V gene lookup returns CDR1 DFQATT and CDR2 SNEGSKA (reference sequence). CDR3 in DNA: TGCAGTGCTAGACCCTTGGGGCTCCAGGGTCCGTGGGGCACTGAAGCTTTCTTT. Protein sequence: CSARPLGLQGPWGTEAFF.

The CDR3 DNA reads TGTGCCACCGCACAGGGGATGGAAGGCTACACCTTC. Translation: CATAQGMEGYTF. The gene calls are TRBV10-3 and TRBJ1-2, with TRBD1 matching over 7 bases. The CDR3 length is 12 residues. CDR1 is ENHRY and CDR2 is SYGVKD in the germline V gene. Trimming at V came to 10 bases and at J to 8 bases, leaving 10 bases not matched to a gene.

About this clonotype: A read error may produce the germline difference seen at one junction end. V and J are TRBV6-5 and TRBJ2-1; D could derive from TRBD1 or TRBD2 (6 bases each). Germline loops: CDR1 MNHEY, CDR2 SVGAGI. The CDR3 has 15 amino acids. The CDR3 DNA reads TGTGCCAGCTATTCAGGAGGGGGAAATATCAATGAGCGGTTCTTC. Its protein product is CASYSGGGNINERFF.

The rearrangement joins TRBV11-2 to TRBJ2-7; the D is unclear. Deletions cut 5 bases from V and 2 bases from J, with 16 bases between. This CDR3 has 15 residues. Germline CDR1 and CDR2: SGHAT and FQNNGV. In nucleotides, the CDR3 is TGTGCCAGCAGCAGAGCCCAGGTAAAGGCCTACGAGCAGTACTTC. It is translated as CASSRAQVKAYEQYF.

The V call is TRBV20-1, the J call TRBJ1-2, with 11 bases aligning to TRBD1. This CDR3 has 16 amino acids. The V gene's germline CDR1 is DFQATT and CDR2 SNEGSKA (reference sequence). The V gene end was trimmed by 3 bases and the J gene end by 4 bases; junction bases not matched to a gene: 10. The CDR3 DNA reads TGCAGTGCTAGTCCAGAACCGGGACAGGGGGTCTATGGCTACACCTTC. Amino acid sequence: CSASPEPGQGVYGYTF.

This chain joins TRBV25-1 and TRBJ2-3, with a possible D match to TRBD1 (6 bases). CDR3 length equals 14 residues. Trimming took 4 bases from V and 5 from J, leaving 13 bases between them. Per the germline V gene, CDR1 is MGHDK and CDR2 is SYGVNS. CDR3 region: CASSGWTEGDTQYF. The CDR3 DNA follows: TGTGCCAGCAGTGGGTGGACAGAGGGAGATACGCAGTATTTT.

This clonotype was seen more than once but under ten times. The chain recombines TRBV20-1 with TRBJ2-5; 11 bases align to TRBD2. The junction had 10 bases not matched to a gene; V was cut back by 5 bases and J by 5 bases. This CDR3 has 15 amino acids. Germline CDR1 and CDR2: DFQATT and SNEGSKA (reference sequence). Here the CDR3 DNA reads TGCAGTGCTGGGGGGCCTAGCGGGGGGTTGGAGACCCAGTACTTC. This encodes CSAGGPSGGLETQYF.

CDR3 in amino acids: CASSVPRQGKSYGYTF. In DNA form, the CDR3 reads TGTGCCAGCAGCGTCCCCCGACAGGGAAAGAGCTATGGCTACACCTTC. The V call is TRBV9, the J call TRBJ1-2; 7 nucleotides match TRBD1. Germline CDR1 SGDLS, CDR2 YYNGEE. J was trimmed by 4 bases and V by 2 bases; bases with no gene match: 11. This CDR3 region has 16 residues.

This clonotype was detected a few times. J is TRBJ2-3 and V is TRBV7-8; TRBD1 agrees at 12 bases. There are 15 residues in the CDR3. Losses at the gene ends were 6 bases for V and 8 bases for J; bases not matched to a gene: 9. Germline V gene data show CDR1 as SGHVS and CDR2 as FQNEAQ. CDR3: CASRGGTGGAGTQYF. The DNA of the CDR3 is TGTGCCAGCAGAGGAGGGACAGGGGGCGCCGGTACGCAGTATTTT.

CDR3 bases: TGTGCCAGCAGTTCCTTCCCGACTAGCGGGAGTATAGAGACCCAGTACTTC. It encodes CASSSFPTSGSIETQYF. This chain joins TRBV28 and TRBJ2-5, with TRBD2 matching 12 bases. This CDR3 region has 17 residues. CDR1 and CDR2 (germline): MDHEN, SYDVKM. With V trimmed by 4 bases and J by 4 bases, 10 bases remained unmatched.